One and the same sample provided the 9 T cell receptor beta chains below, sequenced in a study of beta chain features in type 1 diabetes. TCRB transcripts that were expressed got sequenced, as all of the isolated RNA had been reverse transcribed. Using immunoSEQ multiplex PCR, the repertoire was profiled, and TCRdb retains in-frame clones only, with some absent. The sample has 900,000 or so clones; roughly 15% are singletons. The material sequenced was naive CD4+ T cells from blood. These receptors originate from a young woman in good health.

The gene calls are TRBV6-5 and TRBJ1-5; 9 bases align to TRBD1. CDR3 length: 14 residues. CDR1 is MNHEY, CDR2 SVGAGI, per germline. V lost 6 bases, J lost 7 bases, and 7 bases stayed unmatched. The CDR3 region is CASREGQGGQPQHF. The CDR3 DNA reads TGTGCCAGCAGAGAGGGACAGGGAGGACAGCCCCAGCATTTT.

The genes are TRBV7-9 and TRBJ2-7; 8 bases fit TRBD2. V was pared by 3 bases and J by 0 bases, with 1 base of the junction left unmatched. This CDR3 has 14 residues. The germline CDR1 and CDR2 sequences are SEHNR and FQNEAQ (reference sequence). CDR3 in amino acids: CASSLGLVSYEQYF. CDR3 sequence (DNA): TGTGCCAGCAGCTTGGGACTAGTCTCCTACGAGCAGTACTTC.

This clone came up a few times. The chain has TRBV4-2 and TRBJ2-3; 12 positions agree with TRBD2. Germline loops: CDR1 LGHNA, CDR2 YNFKEQ. The CDR3 extends over 17 amino acids. Trimming took 5 bases from V and 3 from J; bases not matched to a gene: 9. CDR3: CASSSRLAGVVTDTQYF. Written as DNA, the CDR3 is TGTGCCAGCAGCTCCAGACTAGCGGGAGTCGTTACAGATACGCAGTATTTT.

The J gene is TRBJ2-1, the V gene TRBV19; the match to TRBD2 covers 10 bases. The CDR3 has 16 amino acids. Trimming took 4 bases from V and 6 from J; bases not matched to a gene: 9. Germline loops: CDR1 LNHDA, CDR2 SQIVND (reference sequence). Here the CDR3 DNA reads TGTGCCAGTAGTACCGGGAGGACTAGCGGCTTCAATGAGCAGTTCTTC. As protein: CASSTGRTSGFNEQFF.

With regard to this clone: This same CDR3 is encoded by further DNA sequences in the sample. V usage is TRBV5-1 and J usage is TRBJ2-7; D may be TRBD2 (6 bases). Trimming took 4 bases from V and 1 from J, leaving 12 bases between them. Germline CDR1 is SGHRS and CDR2 is YFSETQ. The CDR3 is made up of 14 amino acids. CDR3 in amino acids: CASSLEGTSYEQYF. CDR3 DNA sequence: TGCGCCAGCAGCCTGGAGGGTACATCCTACGAGCAGTACTTC. The whole variable domain, filled in from reference TRBV5-1 and TRBJ2-7, reads KAGVTQTPRYLIKTRGQQVTLSCSPISGHRSVSWYQQTPGQGLQFLFEYFSETQRNKGNFPGRFSGRQFSNSRSEMNVSTLELGDSALYLCASSLEGTSYEQYFGPGTRLTVT.

This clone was counted only a few times. Other nucleotide sequences from this sample produce the same CDR3. The rearrangement uses TRBV7-9 and TRBJ2-1, with D uncertain. The ends were cut back, 1 base at V and 4 bases at J, with 5 bases in the middle. Germline V gene lookup returns CDR1 SEHNR and CDR2 FQNEAQ (reference sequence). This CDR3 spans 13 amino acids. The CDR3 loop reads CASSLGAYNEQFF. Here the CDR3 DNA reads TGTGCCAGCAGCTTAGGAGCTTACAATGAGCAGTTCTTC.

V gene TRBV27 combines with J gene TRBJ2-2, with 12 positions matching TRBD2. In germline, CDR1 is MNHEY, CDR2 SMNVEV (reference sequence). The junction had 7 bases not matched to a gene; V was cut back by 10 bases and J by 4 bases. The CDR3 sequence is 15 residues long. CDR3 loop: CATLRLAGVTGELFF. The CDR3 coding sequence is TGTGCCACCCTGCGACTAGCGGGAGTCACCGGGGAGCTGTTTTTT.

The J gene is TRBJ2-5, the V gene TRBV27; D unclear. With 6 bases removed from V and 7 bases from J, the gap between germline ends came to 15 bases. Germline lookup yields CDR1 MNHEY and CDR2 SMNVEV (reference sequence). The CDR3 contains 13 residues. Written as DNA, the CDR3 is TGTGCCAGCAGCTCCGGCAATTCGGGGACCCAGTACTTC. This encodes CASSSGNSGTQYF.

This clone was seen a handful of times. The chain carries TRBV5-1 and TRBJ2-3; possible D gene TRBD1, 6 bases. The CDR3 is 14 residues long. V shed 4 bases and J shed 5 bases, with 14 bases lying between them. Germline V gene lookup returns CDR1 SGHRS and CDR2 YFSETQ. CDR3 region: CASSRTGSGDTQYF. In DNA, the CDR3 is TGCGCCAGCAGCAGAACAGGGTCGGGAGATACGCAGTATTTT.